A selection of T cell receptor beta chains follows, all from one sample in a study of T-cell reconstitution after alpha-beta-depleted transplantation in children. TCRdb re-called the PCR reads with MiXCR, one entry per CDR3 protein. The profile shows hundreds of thousands of distinct CDR3 sequences, roughly 15% of them singletons. This specimen was PBMCs from the stem cell graft donor, taken from the stem cell graft. These TCRs come from a human donor who donated a stem cell graft to a child with acute myeloid leukemia. CDR3s include the opening cysteine and the closing phenylalanine or tryptophan. A D gene is named only where the DNA matches it firmly. Size is stated for part of the rows, as once, few or many counts, or as a class when the clone is expanded.

cdr3_length: 17
clone_size: many
j_call: TRBJ2-3
d_call: TRBD1
v_call: TRBV27
cdr3_aa: CASSLPGQGALTDTQYF
cdr3_nt: TGTGCCAGCAGTTTGCCTGGACAGGGGGCTCTCACAGATACGCAGTATTTT

cdr3_length: 14
clone_size: few
j_call: TRBJ1-1
d_call: TRBD1
v_call: TRBV30
cdr3_aa: CAWSLTRGPTEAFF
cdr3_nt: TGTGCCTGGAGTTTAACAAGGGGGCCCACAGAAGCTTTCTTT

cdr3_length: 14
clone_size: .
j_call: TRBJ2-5
d_call: .
v_call: TRBV7-2
cdr3_aa: CASSLFQNQETQYF
cdr3_nt: TGTGCCAGCAGCTTATTCCAGAACCAAGAGACCCAGTACTTC

cdr3_length: 16
clone_size: few
j_call: TRBJ1-5
d_call: TRBD1
v_call: TRBV29-1
cdr3_aa: CSVVVTGGRGNQPQHF
cdr3_nt: TGCAGCGTTGTTGTTACAGGGGGCCGAGGCAATCAGCCCCAGCATTTT

cdr3_length: 15
clone_size: .
j_call: TRBJ1-6
d_call: .
v_call: TRBV2
cdr3_aa: CASSESDSRNSPLHF
cdr3_nt: TGTGCCAGCAGTGAATCGGACAGTAGGAATTCACCCCTCCACTTT

cdr3_length: 13
clone_size: many
j_call: TRBJ1-5
d_call: .
v_call: TRBV6-1
cdr3_aa: CASSVRPNQPQHF
cdr3_nt: TGTGCCAGCAGTGTACGGCCGAATCAGCCCCAGCATTTT

cdr3_length: 14
clone_size: few
j_call: TRBJ1-6
d_call: TRBD1
v_call: TRBV20-1
cdr3_aa: CSARFRQGRSPLHF
cdr3_nt: TGCAGTGCTAGATTTCGACAGGGTCGTTCACCCCTCCACTTT

cdr3_length: 11
clone_size: few
j_call: TRBJ1-2
d_call: .
v_call: TRBV29-1
cdr3_aa: CSVEKGYGYTF
cdr3_nt: TGCAGCGTTGAAAAGGGTTATGGCTACACCTTC

cdr3_length: 16
clone_size: many
j_call: TRBJ2-3
d_call: .
v_call: TRBV20-1
cdr3_aa: CSARLQGSTSTDTQYF
cdr3_nt: TGCAGTGCTAGATTGCAGGGGTCGACTAGCACAGATACGCAGTATTTT

cdr3_length: 18
clone_size: few
j_call: TRBJ2-1
d_call: .
v_call: TRBV6-2/TRBV6-3
cdr3_aa: CASSYGTRGSVVYNEQFF
cdr3_nt: TGTGCCAGCAGTTACGGCACCCGGGGAAGTGTAGTCTACAATGAGCAGTTCTTC

cdr3_length: 14
clone_size: .
j_call: TRBJ2-1
d_call: TRBD1
v_call: TRBV3-1
cdr3_aa: CASSPRDSANEQFF
cdr3_nt: TGTGCCAGCAGCCCTCGGGACAGTGCCAATGAGCAGTTCTTC

cdr3_length: 13
clone_size: .
j_call: TRBJ1-2
d_call: .
v_call: TRBV6-2/TRBV6-3
cdr3_aa: CASSAGRTSGYTF
cdr3_nt: TGTGCCAGCAGTGCTGGGCGGACGTCGGGCTACACCTTC

cdr3_length: 17
clone_size: .
j_call: TRBJ1-1
d_call: .
v_call: TRBV6-2/TRBV6-3
cdr3_aa: CASSYPTLGGADTEAFF
cdr3_nt: TGTGCCAGCAGTTACCCCACGTTAGGAGGGGCGGACACTGAAGCTTTCTTT

cdr3_length: 17
clone_size: few
j_call: TRBJ2-5
d_call: TRBD1
v_call: TRBV20-1
cdr3_aa: CSARDKGTGEYWGTQYF
cdr3_nt: TGCAGTGCTAGAGACAAAGGGACAGGGGAGTACTGGGGGACCCAGTACTTC

cdr3_length: 14
clone_size: .
j_call: TRBJ1-5
d_call: TRBD1
v_call: TRBV9
cdr3_aa: CASSVSGGGQPQHF
cdr3_nt: TGTGCCAGCAGCGTTTCAGGGGGGGGACAGCCCCAGCATTTT

cdr3_length: 16
clone_size: .
j_call: TRBJ2-1
d_call: .
v_call: TRBV7-9
cdr3_aa: CASSFGSSLYDNEQFF
cdr3_nt: TGTGCCAGCAGCTTCGGGTCCTCCCTTTACGACAATGAGCAGTTCTTC

cdr3_length: 14
clone_size: .
j_call: TRBJ1-1
d_call: .
v_call: TRBV3-1
cdr3_aa: CASSQPVGNTEAFF
cdr3_nt: TGTGCCAGCAGCCAACCCGTCGGAAACACTGAAGCTTTCTTT